These T cell receptor beta chains were read from a single sample in a study of post-analysis software for immune sequencing data. TCRdb fed the PCR reads into MiXCR, producing one record per CDR3 protein. The sample holds hundreds of thousands of distinct CDR3 sequences, about 44% seen once. The sequenced material came from blood. The receptor set was obtained from a girl aged 5-17 years with multiple sclerosis. The CDR3 runs from the conserved cysteine through the conserved F or W. A D gene is named only where the DNA matches it firmly. Some rows have no size entry. The others give once, few or many, or a class for an expanded clone.

size: -
V: TRBV24-1
D: TRBD1
J: TRBJ2-1
CDR3: CATSDSGTETNEQFF
DNA: TGTGCCACCAGTGACTCGGGGACAGAAACGAATGAGCAGTTCTTC

size: -
V: TRBV12-3/TRBV12-4
D: -
J: TRBJ2-7
CDR3: CASRTGAWNEQYF
DNA: TGTGCCAGCAGAACGGGGGCGTGGAACGAGCAGTACTTC

size: -
V: TRBV29-1
D: TRBD1
J: TRBJ2-5
CDR3: CSVRDRVETQYF
DNA: TGCAGCGTCCGGGACAGGGTCGAGACCCAGTACTTC

size: -
V: TRBV7-9
D: -
J: TRBJ1-2
CDR3: CASRQTWEYGYTF
DNA: TGTGCCAGCAGACAAACTTGGGAGTATGGCTACACCTTC

size: few
V: TRBV12-3/TRBV12-4
D: TRBD2
J: TRBJ2-3
CDR3: CASSRRISGITRRVTDTQYF
DNA: TGTGCCAGCAGTCGTAGAATTAGCGGGATCACAAGGAGGGTGACAGATACGCAGTATTTT

size: few
V: TRBV6-6
D: -
J: TRBJ2-3
CDR3: CASFVEGPDTQYF
DNA: TGTGCCAGCTTTGTCGAGGGTCCAGATACGCAGTATTTT

size: -
V: TRBV7-9
D: TRBD1
J: TRBJ1-2
CDR3: CASSSTGQGAGYTF
DNA: TGTGCCAGCAGCTCCACGGGACAGGGAGCTGGCTACACCTTC

size: -
V: TRBV5-5
D: TRBD2
J: TRBJ2-5
CDR3: CASSLVAGGYQETQYF
DNA: TGTGCCAGCAGCTTGGTTGCGGGGGGATACCAAGAGACCCAGTACTTC

size: -
V: TRBV20-1
D: -
J: TRBJ2-3
CDR3: CSARTPRSTDTQYF
DNA: TGCAGTGCTCGGACTCCACGGAGCACAGATACGCAGTATTTT

size: -
V: TRBV4-1
D: -
J: TRBJ2-1
CDR3: CASSLDASPIEQFF
DNA: TGCGCCAGCAGCCTCGATGCAAGCCCGATCGAGCAGTTCTTC

size: -
V: TRBV28
D: -
J: TRBJ1-2
CDR3: CASSWGHQYGYTF
DNA: TGTGCCAGCAGTTGGGGACATCAATATGGCTACACCTTC

size: -
V: TRBV5-1
D: -
J: TRBJ1-2
CDR3: CASSLETISYGYTF
DNA: TGCGCCAGCAGCTTGGAGACCATATCCTATGGCTACACCTTC

size: -
V: TRBV12-3/TRBV12-4
D: TRBD2
J: TRBJ2-5
CDR3: CASSRRTSGVGETQYF
DNA: TGTGCCAGCAGTCGGCGGACTAGCGGGGTGGGGGAGACCCAGTACTTC

size: -
V: TRBV5-1
D: -
J: TRBJ2-7
CDR3: CASSLLDGSYEQYF
DNA: TGCGCCAGCAGCTTGCTTGACGGCTCCTACGAGCAGTACTTC

size: -
V: TRBV4-1
D: -
J: TRBJ1-2
CDR3: CASSQELNGYTF
DNA: TGCGCCAGCAGCCAAGAGCTTAATGGCTACACCTTC

size: -
V: TRBV11-2
D: -
J: TRBJ1-2
CDR3: CASSLARTHYGYTF
DNA: TGTGCCAGCAGCTTAGCGCGGACGCACTATGGCTACACCTTC

size: -
V: TRBV12-3/TRBV12-4
D: -
J: TRBJ1-5
CDR3: CASSLAPRGNQPQHF
DNA: TGTGCCAGCAGTTTAGCCCCACGTGGGAATCAGCCCCAGCATTTT

size: -
V: TRBV15
D: -
J: TRBJ1-5
CDR3: CATSRHNQPQHF
DNA: TGTGCCACCAGCAGGCATAATCAGCCCCAGCATTTT

size: -
V: TRBV12-3/TRBV12-4
D: -
J: TRBJ1-1
CDR3: CASARGMNTEAFF
DNA: TGTGCCAGCGCGAGAGGCATGAACACTGAAGCTTTCTTT

size: -
V: TRBV7-8
D: -
J: TRBJ2-4
CDR3: CASSLVGRQKKEEQYF
DNA: TGTGCCAGCAGCTTAGTTGGCAGGCAGAAGAAGGAGGAGCAGTACTTC

size: few
V: TRBV12-3/TRBV12-4
D: TRBD2
J: TRBJ2-1
CDR3: CASSQPGGPYNEQFF
DNA: TGTGCCAGCAGTCAGCCGGGAGGACCATACAATGAGCAGTTCTTC

size: few
V: TRBV2
D: TRBD1
J: TRBJ2-7
CDR3: CASRGTGAYEQYF
DNA: TGTGCCAGCCGGGGAACAGGGGCCTACGAGCAGTACTTC

size: -
V: TRBV10-3
D: TRBD1
J: TRBJ2-7
CDR3: CAISGYGTGDEQYF
DNA: TGTGCCATCAGTGGCTACGGGACAGGGGACGAGCAGTACTTC

size: few
V: TRBV5-1
D: -
J: TRBJ2-7
CDR3: CASSLNGNRGSYEQYF
DNA: TGCGCCAGCAGCTTAAACGGGAATAGGGGCTCCTACGAGCAGTACTTC

size: -
V: TRBV5-1
D: TRBD1
J: TRBJ2-1
CDR3: CASSYPDRNNEQFF
DNA: TGCGCCAGCAGCTACCCGGACAGGAACAATGAGCAGTTCTTC

size: -
V: TRBV12-3/TRBV12-4
D: TRBD2
J: TRBJ2-7
CDR3: CASSNWEGPSYEQYF
DNA: TGTGCCAGCTCCAACTGGGAGGGGCCCTCCTACGAGCAGTACTTC

size: -
V: TRBV11-3
D: -
J: TRBJ2-5
CDR3: CASSSLEIADQETQYF
DNA: TGTGCCAGCAGCTCCTTGGAGATAGCGGACCAAGAGACCCAGTACTTC

size: few
V: TRBV2
D: TRBD1
J: TRBJ1-4
CDR3: CASSGDRITTNEKLFF
DNA: TGTGCCAGCAGTGGGGACAGGATAACAACTAATGAAAAACTGTTTTTT

size: -
V: TRBV7-3
D: TRBD2
J: TRBJ2-7
CDR3: CASSLMGGDYEQYF
DNA: TGTGCCAGCAGCTTGATGGGAGGGGACTACGAGCAGTACTTC

size: -
V: TRBV4-1
D: -
J: TRBJ1-5
CDR3: CASSPPGGLGGSNQPQHF
DNA: TGCGCCAGCAGCCCACCAGGTGGGCTGGGGGGCAGCAATCAGCCCCAGCATTTT

size: few
V: TRBV10-3
D: -
J: TRBJ1-2
CDR3: CAISDPGTPKAYGYTF
DNA: TGTGCCATCAGTGACCCCGGGACCCCAAAGGCCTATGGCTACACCTTC

size: few
V: TRBV5-1
D: -
J: TRBJ2-7
CDR3: CASSLYTGTPAYEQYF
DNA: TGCGCCAGCAGCTTATATACCGGGACACCCGCCTACGAGCAGTACTTC

size: many
V: TRBV20-1
D: -
J: TRBJ2-3
CDR3: CSARVLSTDTQYF
DNA: TGCAGTGCTAGAGTTCTGAGCACAGATACGCAGTATTTT

size: few
V: TRBV4-1
D: -
J: TRBJ2-5
CDR3: CASSQGGSPPTEETQYF
DNA: TGCGCCAGCAGCCAAGGGGGGTCACCTCCTACGGAGGAGACCCAGTACTTC

size: few
V: TRBV4-1
D: TRBD2
J: TRBJ2-2
CDR3: CASSPGLAGFVTGELFF
DNA: TGCGCCAGCAGCCCGGGACTAGCGGGGTTTGTCACCGGGGAGCTGTTTTTT

size: -
V: TRBV12-3/TRBV12-4
D: -
J: TRBJ1-2
CDR3: CASSSPRGKGLYGYTF
DNA: TGTGCCAGCAGTTCCCCCCGAGGGAAAGGACTATATGGCTACACCTTC

size: few
V: TRBV6-5
D: -
J: TRBJ2-1
CDR3: CASNKRGAGTNEQFF
DNA: TGTGCCAGCAATAAACGAGGGGCAGGGACAAATGAGCAGTTCTTC

size: -
V: TRBV20-1
D: TRBD2
J: TRBJ2-3
CDR3: CSAIAGLYRSDTQYF
DNA: TGCAGTGCTATAGCGGGGTTGTATAGGTCAGATACGCAGTATTTT

size: -
V: TRBV11-3
D: -
J: TRBJ2-1
CDR3: CASSLIANNEQFF
DNA: TGTGCCAGCAGCTTAATAGCAAACAATGAGCAGTTCTTC

size: -
V: TRBV12-3/TRBV12-4
D: TRBD1
J: TRBJ1-2
CDR3: CASSIRTGGSGGYTF
DNA: TGTGCCAGCAGCATCAGGACAGGGGGTAGCGGTGGCTACACCTTC

size: once
V: TRBV27
D: -
J: TRBJ1-3
CDR3: CASSLSLPTGLTGGNTIYF
DNA: TGTGCCAGCAGTTTATCACTCCCCACTGGCCTTACGGGAGGAAACACCATATATTTT

size: -
V: TRBV7-9
D: TRBD2
J: TRBJ2-1
CDR3: CASSLIGLAVGDEQFF
DNA: TGTGCCAGCAGCTTGATAGGACTAGCGGTCGGCGATGAGCAGTTCTTC

size: -
V: TRBV5-1
D: TRBD2
J: TRBJ2-3
CDR3: CASSLGSGGQGHTDTQYF
DNA: TGCGCCAGCAGCTTGGGAAGCGGGGGCCAGGGGCACACAGATACGCAGTATTTT

size: few
V: TRBV12-3/TRBV12-4
D: -
J: TRBJ2-7
CDR3: CASSEGSYEQYF
DNA: TGTGCCAGCAGCGAGGGCTCCTACGAGCAGTACTTC

size: -
V: TRBV29-1
D: TRBD2
J: TRBJ2-1
CDR3: CSVDAGTNVYNEQFF
DNA: TGCAGCGTGGATGCCGGGACTAACGTCTACAATGAGCAGTTCTTC

size: -
V: TRBV7-9
D: -
J: TRBJ1-1
CDR3: CASSLAKGPRRSNTEAFF
DNA: TGTGCCAGCAGCTTAGCGAAGGGACCCCGGAGGTCGAACACTGAAGCTTTCTTT

size: -
V: TRBV12-3/TRBV12-4
D: TRBD2
J: TRBJ2-7
CDR3: CASSLLAGFEQYF
DNA: TGTGCCAGCAGTTTGCTAGCGGGATTTGAGCAGTACTTC

size: -
V: TRBV10-3
D: -
J: TRBJ2-7
CDR3: CAISESKGGDNEQYF
DNA: TGTGCCATCAGTGAGTCCAAGGGGGGGGACAACGAGCAGTACTTC

size: many
V: TRBV5-1
D: -
J: TRBJ2-5
CDR3: CASSLGGRQETQYF
DNA: TGTGCCAGCAGCTTAGGGGGGAGGCAAGAGACCCAGTACTTC

size: -
V: TRBV29-1
D: -
J: TRBJ1-1
CDR3: CSVQGTLMNTETFF
DNA: TGCAGCGTTCAAGGGACACTCATGAACACTGAAACTTTCTTT

size: -
V: TRBV12-3/TRBV12-4
D: TRBD1
J: TRBJ2-3
CDR3: CASTTGQQSTDTQYF
DNA: TGTGCCAGCACTACGGGACAGCAAAGCACAGATACGCAGTATTTT

size: -
V: TRBV4-1
D: -
J: TRBJ2-3
CDR3: CASSQTRTLSTDTQYF
DNA: TGCGCCAGCAGCCAGACGCGGACCCTTAGCACAGATACGCAGTATTTT

size: -
V: TRBV12-3/TRBV12-4
D: -
J: TRBJ1-1
CDR3: CASSFSQRARDTEAFF
DNA: TGTGCCAGCAGTTTCTCCCAGCGGGCAAGGGACACTGAAGCTTTCTTT

size: -
V: TRBV7-6
D: -
J: TRBJ2-1
CDR3: CASSLGRDEQFF
DNA: TGTGCCAGCAGCTTAGGCCGGGATGAGCAGTTCTTC